These 30 T cell receptor beta chains share one sample of origin, sequenced in a study of blood T cell repertoires in COVID-19. Clones were sequenced by immunoSEQ multiplex PCR, and TCRdb holds only the in-frame ones, with some missing. This sample yields 300,000 to 450,000 clones, of which around nine tenths are seen a single time; approximately 1% belongs to the top ten. The sample consisted of PBMCs or T cells enriched from blood (not recorded which). These receptor sequences come from a woman aged 25 to 39 who had been exposed to COVID-19.

DNA for the CDR3: TGTGCCAGCAATGGACAGGGGACCTACGAGCAGTACTTC. It codes for CASNGQGTYEQYF. V is TRBV5-8 and J is TRBJ2-7; 9 bases are shared with TRBD1. This CDR3 is built from 13 residues. Germline lookup yields CDR1 SGHTS and CDR2 YDEGEE. The V gene end was trimmed by 6 bases and the J gene end by 2 bases; junction bases not matched to a gene: 3.

V usage is TRBV7-9 and J usage is TRBJ2-1; TRBD2 is a possible D gene (6 bases). Germline CDR1 SEHNR, CDR2 FQNEAQ (reference sequence). Deletions cut 4 bases from V and 0 bases from J, with 13 bases between. The CDR3 has 16 residues. The CDR3 DNA reads TGTGCCAGCAGCTCATTACTAGCACTCTCCTACAATGAGCAGTTCTTC. Encoded protein: CASSSLLALSYNEQFF. The full variable domain, in which reference TRBV7-9 and TRBJ2-1 provide the parts outside the CDR3, is DTGVSQNPRHKITKRGQNVTFRCDPISEHNRLYWYRQTLGQGPEFLTYFQNEAQLEKSRLLSDRFSAERPKGSFSTLEIQRTEQGDSAMYLCASSSLLALSYNEQFFGPGTRLTVL.

This sequence joins TRBV6-5 and TRBJ1-1, with 7 positions matching TRBD1. Germline CDR1 MNHEY, CDR2 SVGAGI. The trim removed 6 bases at V and 0 bases at J, leaving 7 bases unmatched. CDR3 size: 15 residues. The DNA of the CDR3 is TGTGCCAGCAGGCCAACAGGGGCGATGAACACTGAAGCTTTCTTT. Protein sequence: CASRPTGAMNTEAFF.

The rearrangement joins TRBV10-3 to TRBJ2-5; D gene uncertain. Trimming took 5 bases from V and 1 from J, leaving 8 bases between them. CDR3 length equals 13 residues. The V gene's germline CDR1 is ENHRY and CDR2 SYGVKD. In nucleotides, the CDR3 is TGTGCCATCAGTCGTGACTCCCAAGAGACCCAGTACTTC. Its protein is CAISRDSQETQYF.

The CDR3 DNA reads TGTGCCAGCAGACGCCTCGGACTAGCGGGAGCAGATACGCAGTATTTT. Translating it yields CASRRLGLAGADTQYF. J is TRBJ2-3 and V is TRBV7-8, with 13 bases fitting TRBD2. The germline CDR1 and CDR2 sequences are SGHVS and FQNEAQ. The CDR3 length is 16 residues. The trim removed 6 bases at V and 4 bases at J, leaving 7 bases unmatched.

The CDR3 coding sequence is TGTGCCAGCAGTGAAGCTTCAACAGGTCTTCCCGAGCAGTACTTC. Translation gives CASSEASTGLPEQYF. The rearrangement uses TRBV2 and TRBJ2-7; D perhaps matches TRBD1 (5 bases). V gave up 0 bases and J gave up 6 bases, with 15 bases separating them. The germline V gene has CDR1 SNHLY and CDR2 FYNNEI. There are 15 residues in the CDR3.

The CDR3 loop is CATYRGGTDTQYF. CDR3 bases: TGTGCCACCTACCGGGGGGGAACAGATACGCAGTATTTT. V is TRBV2 and J is TRBJ2-3; 8 bases are a match to TRBD2. The J segment lost 3 bases and the V segment lost 10 bases, leaving 6 bases of the junction unmatched. Germline loops: CDR1 SNHLY, CDR2 FYNNEI. The length of the CDR3 is 13 residues.

This clone was detected only a few times. The rearrangement links TRBV5-1 to TRBJ1-5; D is possibly TRBD1 (5 bases). V shed 4 bases and J shed 5 bases, with 16 bases lying between them. This CDR3 contains 15 residues. CDR1 and CDR2 from the germline V gene are SGHRS and YFSETQ. The CDR3 sequence: CASSRGLPADQPQHF. In DNA form, the CDR3 reads TGCGCCAGCAGCAGGGGTCTTCCGGCTGATCAGCCCCAGCATTTT.

For the CDR3, the DNA is TGTGCCAGCAGTTACTCGGACAGGGTGAGCTCCTACGAGCAGTACTTC. Translating it yields CASSYSDRVSSYEQYF. This chain uses TRBV6-5 with TRBJ2-7; 8 bases map to TRBD1. The CDR3 consists of 16 residues. V gave up 0 bases and J gave up 0 bases; unmatched junction bases: 4. CDR1 is MNHEY and CDR2 is SVGAGI in the germline V gene.

The J gene is TRBJ2-5, the V gene TRBV30; D is uncertain. Germline-derived CDR1 and CDR2 are GTSNPN and SVGIG (reference sequence). The germline V and J ends were trimmed by 4 bases and 5 bases, with 11 bases remaining between them. The CDR3 runs 12 residues. CDR3 sequence (DNA): TGTGCCTGGATGCCGAACGGGGAGACCCAGTACTTC. This translates into CAWMPNGETQYF.

V is TRBV7-6 and J is TRBJ1-3, with TRBD1 matching 7 bases. Germline CDR1 is SGHVS and CDR2 is FNYEAQ. The CDR3 totals 14 residues. Trimming cost V 9 bases and J 4 bases; bases outside gene matches: 9. The CDR3 bases are TGTGCCAGTGGGGGACAGACTAGAGGAAACACCATATATTTT. Protein product: CASGGQTRGNTIYF. Full variable domain (remainder filled in from reference TRBV7-6 and TRBJ1-3): GAGVSQSPRYKVTKRGQDVALRCDPISGHVSLYWYRQALGQGPEFLTYFNYEAQQDKSGLPNDRFSAERPEGSISTLTIQRTEQRDSAMYRCASGGQTRGNTIYFGEGSWLTVV.

This clone has just a few counts. The chain uses TRBV5-4 and TRBJ2-2, with 7 bases lining up with TRBD1. CDR1 and CDR2 (germline): SGHNT, YYREEE (reference sequence). This CDR3 region has 15 residues. Germline trimming cut 5 bases from V and 4 bases from J; bases unmatched to any gene: 8. The CDR3 region is CASSYRGIITGELFF. DNA for the CDR3: TGTGCCAGCAGTTACAGGGGCATAATCACCGGGGAGCTGTTTTTT.

The chain recombines TRBV7-9 with TRBJ2-1; TRBD2 matches at 8 bases. The length of the CDR3 is 14 residues. V lost 7 bases, J lost 6 bases, and 8 bases stayed unmatched. Germline V CDR1 and CDR2: SEHNR, FQNEAQ (reference sequence). The CDR3 sequence: CASMLAGRVNEQFF. CDR3 coding DNA: TGTGCCAGCATGCTAGCGGGCCGAGTCAATGAGCAGTTCTTC.

This sequence joins TRBV30 and TRBJ1-2; 7 positions agree with TRBD1. The length of the CDR3 is 12 residues. Germline trimming cut 3 bases from V and 8 bases from J; bases unmatched to any gene: 6. Germline loops: CDR1 GTSNPN, CDR2 SVGIG (reference sequence). The CDR3 DNA reads TGTGCCTGGAGGGAGGGGGCGCAGGGCTACACCTTC. Translation: CAWREGAQGYTF.

The CDR3 sequence is CASSPGQPTEAFF. The CDR3 nucleotides read TGTGCCAGCAGTCCGGGACAGCCCACTGAAGCTTTCTTT. V is TRBV27 and J is TRBJ1-1; TRBD1 matches 7 bases. Germline V lookup: CDR1 MNHEY, CDR2 SMNVEV (reference sequence). With 5 bases clipped from V and 4 bases from J, the junction kept 4 bases outside the gene matches. This CDR3 spans 13 amino acids.

The gene calls are TRBV28 and TRBJ1-4; 11 positions agree with TRBD1. The CDR3 spans 15 residues. Unmatched junction bases numbered 8, after V lost 6 bases and J lost 8 bases. Germline CDR1 reads MDHEN; CDR2 reads SYDVKM. The CDR3 reads CASSYPGQGDEKLFF. The CDR3 nucleotides read TGTGCCAGCAGCTACCCGGGACAGGGGGACGAAAAACTGTTTTTT.

This chain uses TRBV11-1 with TRBJ2-3; 9 nucleotides match TRBD1. Germline V gene data show CDR1 as SGHAT and CDR2 as FQDESV (reference sequence). This CDR3 has 16 amino acids. J was trimmed by 4 bases and V by 5 bases; bases with no gene match: 10. The CDR3 DNA reads as TGTGCCAGCAGCCCCGGGACAGGGAAAATGCCAGATACGCAGTATTTT. Amino acids: CASSPGTGKMPDTQYF.

This sequence joins TRBV14 and TRBJ2-3; D perhaps matches TRBD1 (5 bases). Germline assignment: CDR1 SGHDN and CDR2 FVKESK. This CDR3 is 17 amino acids long. The ends were cut back, 1 base at V and 2 bases at J, with 16 bases in the middle. CDR3 in amino acids: CASSQVWGPPTTDTQYF. As DNA, the CDR3 is TGTGCCAGCAGCCAAGTCTGGGGCCCCCCGACCACAGATACGCAGTATTTT.

This chain connects TRBV3-1 (or the pseudogene TRBV3-2) to TRBJ1-3; no reliable D call. Germline-derived CDR1 and CDR2 are LGHDT and YNNKEL (reference sequence). Trimming cost V 5 bases and J 1 base, with 9 bases left between them. The CDR3 extends over 14 amino acids. The CDR3 here is CASSAAASGNTIYF. The DNA of the CDR3 is TGTGCCAGCAGCGCGGCCGCGTCTGGAAACACCATATATTTT.

The chain uses TRBV4-2 and TRBJ2-7; tentatively, D is TRBD2 (6 bases). Germline V gene data show CDR1 as LGHNA and CDR2 as YNFKEQ. CDR3 length: 18 residues. Trimming cost V 4 bases and J 3 bases, with 25 bases left between them. CDR3 nucleotide sequence: TGTGCCAGCAGCCCACGGAGGGGAACTGGTGGACTCGGCTACGAGCAGTACTTC. Amino acid sequence: CASSPRRGTGGLGYEQYF.

The chain recombines TRBV27 with TRBJ2-7; 7 positions match TRBD1. This CDR3 is built from 12 residues. In germline, CDR1 is MNHEY, CDR2 SMNVEV (reference sequence). Trimming cost V 8 bases and J 2 bases; bases outside gene matches: 3. The DNA of the CDR3 is TGTGCCAGCTGGGGACAGACCTACGAGCAGTACTTC. Its protein product is CASWGQTYEQYF.

This sequence joins TRBV10-1 and TRBJ2-1; D is possibly TRBD2 (5 bases). V was clipped by 2 bases and J by 6 bases, with 20 bases between them. The germline V gene encodes CDR1 WNHNN and CDR2 SYGVQD (reference sequence). This CDR3 comprises 17 residues. The CDR3 DNA reads as TGCGCCAGCAGTGAGGGAGCGGCAGCTCCGCTTCGCAATGAGCAGTTCTTC. It translates to CASSEGAAAPLRNEQFF.

The V call is TRBV30, the J call TRBJ1-1, with D maybe TRBD1 (5 bases). The CDR3 covers 13 residues. The germline V gene encodes CDR1 GTSNPN and CDR2 SVGIG (reference sequence). The germline V and J ends were trimmed by 4 bases and 8 bases, with 17 bases remaining between them. The CDR3 spells CAWTGEGPQEAFF. The CDR3 DNA reads as TGTGCCTGGACGGGGGAGGGGCCGCAAGAAGCTTTCTTT.

The V call is TRBV28, the J call TRBJ1-1; no firm D call. The V and J ends lost 0 bases and 11 bases respectively, with 7 bases between them. Germline V gene lookup returns CDR1 MDHEN and CDR2 SYDVKM. The CDR3 is 11 residues long. DNA of the CDR3: TGTGCCAGCAGTTTATGGGGCGAGGCTTTCTTT. This sequence encodes CASSLWGEAFF. The full variable domain, with the rest looked up from reference TRBV28 and TRBJ1-1, is DVKVTQSSRYLVKRTGEKVFLECVQDMDHENMFWYRQDPGLGLRLIYFSYDVKMKEKGDIPEGYSVSREKKERFSLILESASTNQTSMYLCASSLWGEAFFGQGTRLTVV.

The J gene is TRBJ1-5, the V gene TRBV27, with D tentatively TRBD1 (5 bases). Germline CDR1 reads MNHEY; CDR2 reads SMNVEV (reference sequence). With 5 bases removed from V and 7 bases from J, the gap between germline ends came to 12 bases. There are 13 residues in the CDR3. CDR3 nucleotides: TGTGCCAGCAGTCCAACCACAGGCCAGCCCCAGCATTTT. It yields the protein CASSPTTGQPQHF.

This chain uses TRBV5-1 with TRBJ2-1, with D unresolved. The CDR3 runs 14 residues. Germline V gene lookup returns CDR1 SGHRS and CDR2 YFSETQ. V lost 4 bases and J lost 5, with 13 bases in between. CDR3 amino acids: CASSLGSEDNEQFF. As DNA, the CDR3 is TGCGCCAGCAGCCTGGGGTCAGAGGACAATGAGCAGTTCTTC.

The V call is TRBV10-3, the J call TRBJ1-5; 7 bases fit TRBD1. J gave up 2 bases and V 5 bases, and 3 bases lay outside the gene matches. The CDR3 runs to 14 residues. CDR1 and CDR2 (germline): ENHRY, SYGVKD. CDR3: CAISQGDGNQPQHF. CDR3 sequence (DNA): TGTGCCATCAGTCAGGGGGATGGCAATCAGCCCCAGCATTTT.

The gene calls are TRBV11-2 and TRBJ1-2; D is perhaps TRBD1 (5 bases). V lost 5 bases and J lost 1, with 20 bases in between. The CDR3 covers 17 residues. CDR1 and CDR2 (germline): SGHAT, FQNNGV. CDR3 nucleotides: TGTGCCAGCAGCCGTCCCGCGGGGGGACCCTATAACTATGGCTACACCTTC. Protein product: CASSRPAGGPYNYGYTF.

The V call is TRBV14, the J call TRBJ2-5, with a weak D call TRBD1 (5 bases). The germline V gene encodes CDR1 SGHDN and CDR2 FVKESK. The CDR3 consists of 15 residues. Trimming shortened V by 1 base and J by 5 bases, and 14 bases separated the two germline ends. DNA for the CDR3: TGTGCCAGCAGCCAAGCCAGGGTCTGGATGGAGACCCAGTACTTC. The encoded protein is CASSQARVWMETQYF.

This chain uses TRBV7-9 with TRBJ2-1; 13 nucleotides match TRBD2. The CDR3 is 17 amino acids. With V trimmed by 5 bases and J by 7 bases, 11 bases remained unmatched. In germline, CDR1 is SEHNR, CDR2 FQNEAQ (reference sequence). This CDR3 reads CASSDVWTSGSSNEQFF. CDR3 nucleotide sequence: TGTGCCAGCAGCGACGTGTGGACTAGCGGGAGTTCTAATGAGCAGTTCTTC.